This T cell receptor (beta chain) is from a study of blood T cell repertoires in COVID-19. Study context: COVID-19 samples collected from the United States, Italy and Spain covered acute and convalescent phases. From T cells, B-cell-depleted T cells, or PBMCs came the material, which was cDNA or gDNA.

Authors' analysis steps: Cell counts per sample came from amplifying reference gene primers. The assay was immunoSEQ multiplex PCR, and TCRdb's table has in-frame clones only and misses some. V and J calls plus clone size are reproduced from that table; the DNA served to infer D and trimming. The sample gives about 210,000 clones, about nine tenths of which show up once; around 1.7% is in the top ten. Trimming pared 8 bases from V and 2 bases from J, leaving 18 bases between. The CDR3 sequence is 15 residues long. The V gene's germline CDR1 is SGHAT and CDR2 FQNNGV. The sequencing sample was made of peripheral blood. The chain uses TRBV11-2 and TRBJ2-5, with D maybe TRBD1 (6 bases). The sequence was collected from a young man with active or convalescent COVID-19. The CDR3 nucleotides are TGTGCCAGCGCCGGGACATCATACCCACAAGAGACCCAGTACTTC. Protein product: CASAGTSYPQETQYF.